These 22 T cell receptor beta chains came from one sample sequenced in a study of molecular identifiers for immune sequencing clone quantification. TCRdb re-called the PCR reads with MiXCR, one entry per CDR3 protein. The data hold about 640,000 distinct CDR3 sequences, with approximately 20% observed a single time. The material sequenced was naive CD8+ T cells from blood, with Jurkat cell RNA spiked in. Subset specified: FACS-sorted CD8+CD4-CCR7+CD45RA+ naive T cells. Source of these receptors: a human donor in good health. Some libraries in this study had Jurkat cell RNA spiked in.

The sample holds a few counts of this clonotype. This chain links TRBV7-9 with TRBJ1-1, with 9 nucleotides matching TRBD1. The CDR3 covers 16 residues. With V trimmed by 1 base and J by 0 bases, 3 bases remained unmatched. The V gene's germline CDR1 is SEHNR and CDR2 FQNEAQ (reference sequence). CDR3 loop: CASSLVGQGMNTEAFF. The CDR3 bases are TGTGCCAGCAGCTTAGTGGGACAGGGAATGAACACTGAAGCTTTCTTT.

This clonotype was observed a few times. The chain recombines TRBV30 with TRBJ2-3; TRBD2 is a possible D gene (6 bases). Germline V lookup: CDR1 GTSNPN, CDR2 SVGIG (reference sequence). Trimming removed 0 bases at V and 3 bases at J, with 10 bases between. This CDR3 has 14 residues. The CDR3 coding sequence is TGTGCCTGGAGTGTTGCGGGGACGACAGATACGCAGTATTTT. Translated: CAWSVAGTTDTQYF.

This clonotype was observed many times. This chain joins TRBV13 and TRBJ2-3; maybe TRBD2 (6 bases). The CDR3 extends over 15 amino acids. The V end lost 4 bases, the J end lost 1 base, and 12 bases lay between the germline ends. CDR1 and CDR2 (germline): PRHDT, FYEKMQ (reference sequence). As DNA, the CDR3 is TGTGCCAGCAGCTCTTGGGGGGTTGGCACAGATACGCAGTATTTT. The encoded protein is CASSSWGVGTDTQYF.

With regard to this clonotype: A read error may produce the germline difference seen at one junction end. V gene TRBV7-9 combines with J gene TRBJ1-5; 7 bases line up with TRBD1. Germline CDR1 SEHNR, CDR2 FQNEAQ (reference sequence). The CDR3 spans 15 residues. In nucleotides, the CDR3 is TGTGCCGGCAGCCCCGAGGGGGCCGGCAATCAGCCCCAGCATTTT. This encodes CAGSPEGAGNQPQHF.

This chain links TRBV7-6 with TRBJ2-1; TRBD2 agrees at 11 bases. This CDR3 contains 19 residues. The germline gives CDR1 SGHVS, CDR2 FNYEAQ. Trimming cost V 1 base and J 1 base; bases outside gene matches: 9. CDR3 region: CASSLEVTSGIGSYNEQFF. CDR3 coding DNA: TGTGCCAGCAGCTTAGAAGTGACTAGCGGGATCGGTTCCTACAATGAGCAGTTCTTC.

In regard to this clonotype: This could be a read error, since a much larger clone is one nucleotide away. V is TRBV19 and J is TRBJ2-4; either TRBD1 or TRBD2 may supply D (6 bases each). The germline gives CDR1 LNHDA, CDR2 SQIVND (reference sequence). V was shortened by 7 bases and J by 2 bases, with 15 bases between the two germline ends. This CDR3 region has 15 residues. This chain's CDR3 is CASTLWGAPKNIQYF. For the CDR3, the DNA is TGTGCCAGTACGCTTTGGGGGGCCCCCAAAAACATTCAGTACTTC. The variable domain in full, with the rest retrieved from reference TRBV19 and TRBJ2-4, is DGGITQSPKYLFRKEGQNVTLSCEQNLNHDAMYWYRQDPGQGLRLIYYSQIVNDFQKGDIAEGYSVSREKKESFPLTVTSAQKNPTAFYLCASTLWGAPKNIQYFGAGTRLSVL.

The rearrangement links TRBV18 to TRBJ1-2; 9 bases map to TRBD1. Germline V gene lookup returns CDR1 KGHSH and CDR2 LQKENI. Trimming removed 2 bases from V and 3 bases from J; junction bases left unmatched: 1. CDR3 length equals 14 residues. The CDR3 here is CASSPGQGYYGYTF. CDR3 DNA sequence: TGTGCCAGCTCACCAGGACAGGGGTACTATGGCTACACCTTC.

Comment on this clonotype: With a much larger clone just one base away, this may be a read error. The V gene is TRBV4-3, the J gene TRBJ2-7; D uncertain. CDR1 is LGHNA and CDR2 is YSLEER in the germline V gene. This CDR3 is 16 amino acids long. Trimming took off 1 base at V and 3 bases at J, with 16 bases between the two ends. The CDR3 protein is CASSQGTAASNYEQYF. The CDR3 DNA sequence: TGCGCCAGCAGCCAAGGGACGGCCGCTTCTAACTACGAGCAGTACTTC.

The sample holds a few counts of this clonotype. V is TRBV3-1 and J is TRBJ2-7; D remains ambiguous. Germline V lookup: CDR1 LGHDT, CDR2 YNNKEL (reference sequence). The ends were cut back, 2 bases at V and 2 bases at J, with 25 bases in the middle. This CDR3 has 19 amino acids. In nucleotides, the CDR3 is TGTGCCAGCAGCCAACTCAGGCCCTCCCGGCTCCTACGGCCCTACGAGCAGTACTTC. This encodes CASSQLRPSRLLRPYEQYF.

This clonotype was counted many times. The rearrangement links TRBV29-1 to TRBJ2-2; D perhaps matches TRBD1 (5 bases). The CDR3 is made up of 14 amino acids. CDR1 is SQVTM and CDR2 is ANQGSEA in the germline V gene. V lost 2 bases to trimming and J lost 4 bases, with 11 bases between them. The CDR3: CSVELAGSTGELFF. The CDR3 nucleotides are TGCAGCGTTGAACTGGCAGGGTCCACCGGGGAGCTGTTTTTT.

Concerning this clonotype itself: This may be a read error, as it is one base from a much larger clone. The chain couples TRBV12-5 to TRBJ1-1; 7 bases map to TRBD1. CDR3 length equals 18 residues. The trim removed 2 bases at V and 4 bases at J, leaving 16 bases unmatched. Germline assignment: CDR1 LGHNT and CDR2 FRNRAP. CDR3: CASGLPQGRIVTSTEAFF. In DNA form, the CDR3 reads TGTGCTAGTGGTTTGCCACAGGGGAGAATAGTAACGAGCACTGAAGCTTTCTTT.

This sequence joins TRBV9 and TRBJ2-7, with D perhaps matching TRBD2 (5 bases). Trimming pared 0 bases from V and 4 bases from J, leaving 17 bases between. The germline V gene has CDR1 SGDLS and CDR2 YYNGEE. This CDR3 has 16 amino acids. CDR3 bases: TGTGCCAGCAGCGTAGGTGGAGCGGAGCCTGTGTACGAGCAGTACTTC. Its protein is CASSVGGAEPVYEQYF.

This clonotype was recorded many times. The rearrangement uses TRBV5-1 and TRBJ2-1; D is tentatively TRBD1 or TRBD2 (5 bases each). This CDR3 is 14 amino acids long. Per germline, CDR1 SGHRS and CDR2 YFSETQ. The ends were cut back, 0 bases at V and 8 bases at J, with 12 bases in the middle. This CDR3 reads CASSLDSGGYEQFF. The CDR3, as DNA: TGCGCCAGCAGCTTGGATTCTGGGGGTTATGAGCAGTTCTTC.

This clonotype was seen many times. This chain links TRBV19 with TRBJ1-5; TRBD1 agrees at 7 bases. The trim removed 8 bases at V and 2 bases at J, leaving 15 bases unmatched. The V gene's germline CDR1 is LNHDA and CDR2 SQIVND (reference sequence). The CDR3 loop spans 17 amino acids. CDR3 nucleotide sequence: TGTGCCAGTCAAACAGCCTCGCGACAGGGAGGCAATCAGCCCCAGCATTTT. It is translated as CASQTASRQGGNQPQHF.

Comments on this clonotype: Possible read error: a much larger clone is one base away. The chain uses TRBV7-2 and TRBJ1-5, with D maybe TRBD1 (5 bases). Trimming took 5 bases from V and 8 from J, leaving 16 bases between them. CDR1 is SGHTA and CDR2 is FQGNSA in the germline V gene. This CDR3 has 14 amino acids. CDR3 sequence: CASSPGTGPEPQHF. The CDR3 DNA reads TGTGCCAGCAGCCCTGGAACAGGTCCGGAGCCCCAGCATTTT.

This clonotype was counted ten times or more. This chain joins TRBV6-2 or TRBV6-3 and TRBJ2-7; 7 bases fit TRBD2. The germline V gene encodes CDR1 MNHEY and CDR2 SVGEGT. This CDR3 has 15 amino acids. V trimming: 4 bases; J trimming: 3 bases; junction bases outside the gene matches: 9. CDR3 residues: CASSFLPERGYEQYF. The CDR3 DNA sequence: TGTGCCAGCAGTTTTCTCCCAGAGCGGGGCTACGAGCAGTACTTC.

This clonotype was detected only a few times. The V and J genes are TRBV29-1 and TRBJ2-1, with 11 nucleotides matching TRBD2. Trimming took 5 bases from V and 6 from J; bases not matched to a gene: 9. The CDR3 is 15 residues long. Germline V gene sequence: CDR1 SQVTM, CDR2 ANQGSEA. In nucleotides, the CDR3 is TGCAGCGTTTCCTGGACTAGCGGGCATGGCAATGAGCAGTTCTTC. Translating gives CSVSWTSGHGNEQFF.

This clonotype was recorded at least ten times. The chain joins TRBV10-3 to TRBJ1-1; TRBD1 aligns across 8 bases. Germline-derived CDR1 and CDR2 are ENHRY and SYGVKD. The CDR3 sequence is 14 residues long. Losses at the gene ends were 6 bases for V and 5 bases for J; bases not matched to a gene: 8. The CDR3 DNA reads TGTGCCATCAGGGACAGGGTCCCCGGGACTGAAGCTTTCTTT. Amino acids: CAIRDRVPGTEAFF.

This clonotype was counted only a few times. The chain recombines TRBV7-9 with TRBJ1-1; tentative D call: TRBD1 (6 bases). The CDR3 extends over 16 amino acids. Trimming cost V 2 bases and J 11 bases, with 24 bases left between them. Germline values: CDR1 SEHNR, CDR2 FQNEAQ (reference sequence). Here the CDR3 reads CASSLLGGGQSDAAFF. The CDR3 DNA sequence: TGTGCCAGCAGCTTATTAGGGGGGGGCCAGTCAGATGCGGCTTTCTTT.

The chain joins TRBV20-1 to TRBJ2-7; TRBD2 might be the D (5 bases). Germline CDR1 DFQATT, CDR2 SNEGSKA (reference sequence). Between the trimmed V and J ends, which lost 6 bases and 3 bases, there was a span of 15 bases. The length of the CDR3 is 13 residues. The CDR3 loop reads CSASGLLNYEQYF. The CDR3 DNA reads TGCAGTGCATCCGGACTCCTAAACTACGAGCAGTACTTC.

The sample holds many counts of this clonotype. The V gene is TRBV4-1, the J gene TRBJ2-7, with TRBD1 matching 8 bases. CDR1 MGHRA and CDR2 YSYEKL come from the germline V gene. V lost 1 base to trimming and J lost 4 bases; unmatched junction nucleotides: 6. CDR3 length: 15 residues. The CDR3 protein is CASSQVPGGFYEQYF. CDR3 in DNA: TGCGCCAGCAGCCAAGTTCCAGGGGGCTTTTACGAGCAGTACTTC.

This clonotype has ten or more counts. The chain carries TRBV28 and TRBJ2-7, with D maybe TRBD2 (5 bases). Trimming removed 5 bases at V and 0 bases at J, with 17 bases between. The CDR3 is made up of 16 amino acids. In germline, CDR1 is MDHEN, CDR2 SYDVKM. CDR3 bases: TGTGCCAGCAGTCGCCCGGGATTACAGCCCTCCTACGAGCAGTACTTC. As protein: CASSRPGLQPSYEQYF.